These 28 T cell receptor beta chains were all obtained from the same sample, sequenced in a study of human T cells and chemical hapten exposure. TCRdb itself ran the RACE reads through MiXCR, one entry per CDR3 protein. In the table there are over 35,000 distinct CDR3 sequences, approximately 10% of which are singletons. Specified time point: pre-sensitization, week 0. Noted treatment: therapeutic diphenylcyclopropenone sensitization with weekly scalp DPC. The sequenced sample was whole blood, obtained in connection with sensitization to the hapten diphenylcyclopropenone (DPC). The receptors stem from a man aged 30 to 45 with alopecia areata. Some clones in this sample may be carry-over from other donors' samples.

V usage is TRBV20-1 and J usage is TRBJ2-6, with D possibly being TRBD1 (6 bases). The CDR3 loop spans 16 amino acids. Germline V gene lookup returns CDR1 DFQATT and CDR2 SNEGSKA (reference sequence). CDR3 residues: CSLTNRAGSGANVLTF. CDR3 sequence (DNA): TGCAGCCTAACGAACAGGGCGGGCTCTGGGGCCAACGTCCTGACTTTC.

There are many counts of this clonotype. The J gene is TRBJ2-3, the V gene TRBV3-1; possible D gene TRBD1, 6 bases. Germline lookup yields CDR1 LGHDT and CDR2 YNNKEL (reference sequence). Trimming left V 5 bases short and J 12 bases short, with 12 bases between. This CDR3 is built from 11 residues. The CDR3 region has the DNA TGTGCCAGCAGCGAAATGGACAGTCAGTATTTT. The encoded protein is CASSEMDSQYF.

The chain links TRBV11-3 to TRBJ2-3, with D hard to call. The germline V gene has CDR1 SGHNT and CDR2 YENEEA. Trimming cost V 6 bases and J 2 bases, with 9 bases left between them. This CDR3 spans 13 amino acids. The CDR3 DNA reads TGTGCCAGCAGTTCGATCTACACAGATACGCAGTATTTT. Its protein product is CASSSIYTDTQYF.

This clonotype was seen at least ten times. This sequence joins TRBV13 and TRBJ2-1, with TRBD2 matching over 7 bases. Trimming at V came to 5 bases and at J to 6 bases, leaving 4 bases not matched to a gene. Per the germline V gene, CDR1 is PRHDT and CDR2 is FYEKMQ (reference sequence). The CDR3 totals 13 residues. The CDR3 DNA sequence: TGTGCCAGCAGCACGGGACTATCCAATGAGCAGTTCTTC. It is translated as CASSTGLSNEQFF. Supplemented by reference TRBV13 and TRBJ2-1, the full variable domain reads AAGVIQSPRHLIKEKRETATLKCYPIPRHDTVYWYQQGPGQDPQFLISFYEKMQSDKGSIPDRFSAQQFSDYHSELNMSSLELGDSALYFCASSTGLSNEQFFGPGTRLTVL.

This clonotype came up many times. V is TRBV11-2 and J is TRBJ2-1; 8 nucleotides line up with TRBD2. The CDR3 is made up of 15 amino acids. V was pared by 1 base and J by 4 bases, with 3 bases of the junction left unmatched. The germline V gene has CDR1 SGHAT and CDR2 FQNNGV. The CDR3 is CASSLVGGGYNEQFF. DNA of the CDR3: TGTGCCAGCAGCTTAGTTGGCGGGGGGTACAATGAGCAGTTCTTC.

This clonotype was detected ten times or more. The gene calls are TRBV20-1 and TRBJ2-6, with TRBD1 as a possible D gene (6 bases). V was pared by 2 bases and J by 1 base, with 6 bases between. Germline V gives CDR1 DFQATT, CDR2 SNEGSKA (reference sequence). There are 14 residues in the CDR3. CDR3 bases: TGCAGTGCTAGAAGGGGGTCTGGGGCCAACGTCCTGACTTTC. Its translation is CSARRGSGANVLTF.

This clonotype was recorded once. A much larger clone differs from this one at a single base, so this may be a read error. The gene calls are TRBV7-6 and TRBJ1-1; D remains ambiguous. Germline CDR1 is SGHVS and CDR2 is FNYEAQ. This CDR3 is 13 amino acids long. CDR3 protein: CVSTRQMNTEAFF. The CDR3 nucleotides are TGTGTCAGCACCCGACAAATGAACACTGAAGCTTTCTTT.

In its sample, this clonotype was seen many times. The J gene is TRBJ2-5, the V gene TRBV14; the match to TRBD2 covers 13 bases. Germline V gene sequence: CDR1 SGHDN, CDR2 FVKESK. The CDR3 covers 17 residues. V dropped 3 bases and J dropped 4; count of bases not matched to a gene: 8. The CDR3 is CASSQTVLAGGRETQYF. The CDR3 bases are TGTGCCAGCAGCCAGACTGTACTAGCGGGAGGGCGAGAGACCCAGTACTTC.

This chain connects TRBV3-1 to TRBJ1-1, with TRBD1 as a possible D gene (6 bases). The V gene lost 5 bases and the J gene lost 4 bases, with 14 bases spanning the gap. The CDR3 is 14 amino acids. The germline gives CDR1 LGHDT, CDR2 YNNKEL (reference sequence). The DNA of the CDR3 is TGTGCCAGCAGCGCCGGGGGGGCAGGCACTGAAGCTTTCTTT. Protein product: CASSAGGAGTEAFF.

This chain links TRBV25-1 with TRBJ2-5, with 10 bases that match TRBD2. Trimming took 6 bases from V and 5 from J; bases not matched to a gene: 9. This CDR3 spans 15 amino acids. Looked up from germline, CDR1 is MGHDK and CDR2 is SYGVNS. The CDR3 protein is CASSPSGGVLETQYF. Here the CDR3 DNA reads TGTGCCAGCAGCCCTAGCGGGGGCGTTTTGGAGACCCAGTACTTC.

The rearrangement uses TRBV9 and TRBJ2-7; D may be TRBD1 (6 bases). Germline values: CDR1 SGDLS, CDR2 YYNGEE. V was clipped by 0 bases and J by 2 bases, with 12 bases between them. The CDR3 length is 15 residues. The CDR3 sequence: CASSVGKGQTYEQYF. Written as DNA, the CDR3 is TGTGCCAGCAGCGTAGGGAAGGGACAAACCTACGAGCAGTACTTC.

In its sample, this clonotype was seen a few times. The J gene is TRBJ1-5, the V gene TRBV2; D remains ambiguous. Trimming removed 6 bases at V and 0 bases at J, with 6 bases between. The CDR3 covers 13 residues. Germline CDR1 is SNHLY and CDR2 is FYNNEI. The CDR3 coding sequence is TGTGCCAGCAGGGAGGATAGCAATCAGCCCCAGCATTTT. Amino acid sequence: CASREDSNQPQHF.

This chain links TRBV6-5 with TRBJ2-3, with D perhaps being TRBD1 or TRBD2 (5 bases each). The CDR3 has 15 amino acids. Germline-derived CDR1 and CDR2 are MNHEY and SVGAGI. The germline V and J ends were trimmed by 5 bases and 2 bases, with 14 bases remaining between them. CDR3 sequence: CASSPRGAPTDTQYF. As DNA, the CDR3 is TGTGCCAGCAGTCCGAGAGGGGCCCCCACAGATACGCAGTATTTT.

This clonotype appeared many times. The chain recombines TRBV7-9 with TRBJ1-6; 8 bases agree with TRBD1. With 5 bases clipped from V and 5 bases from J, the junction kept 8 bases outside the gene matches. Germline assignment: CDR1 SEHNR and CDR2 FQNEAQ (reference sequence). The CDR3 sequence is 16 residues long. The CDR3 coding sequence is TGTGCCAGCAGCCAAAGGGGACAGGCGAATAATTCACCCCTCCACTTT. Protein product: CASSQRGQANNSPLHF.

Only a few counts were recorded for this clonotype. The chain employs TRBV29-1 and TRBJ2-1, with 10 bases lining up with TRBD2. The CDR3 extends over 14 amino acids. The V gene's germline CDR1 is SQVTM and CDR2 ANQGSEA. The V segment lost 7 bases and the J segment 4 bases; nucleotides outside the gene matches: 7. The chain's CDR3 is CSALGLAVYNEQFF. CDR3 DNA sequence: TGCAGCGCCTTAGGACTAGCGGTATACAATGAGCAGTTCTTC.

In its sample, this clonotype was seen many times. The J gene is TRBJ2-7, the V gene TRBV5-1; 7 nucleotides line up with TRBD1. Germline CDR1 is SGHRS and CDR2 is YFSETQ. V dropped 0 bases and J dropped 4; count of bases not matched to a gene: 16. The CDR3 extends over 18 amino acids. The CDR3 DNA is TGCGCCAGCAGCTTGGACTACACTACCGGGACAGTTAATTACGAGCAGTACGTC. It is translated as CASSLDYTTGTVNYEQYV.

This clonotype occurred many times. This chain joins TRBV12-3 or TRBV12-4 and TRBJ2-7; D gene uncertain. This CDR3 has 13 residues. Trimming took off 2 bases at V and 5 bases at J, with 10 bases between the two ends. DNA for the CDR3: TGTGCCAGCAGTTTAATTCTCTTCAACGAGCAGTACTTC. It encodes CASSLILFNEQYF.

This clonotype was detected ten times or more. This chain links TRBV14 with TRBJ2-2; possibly TRBD2 for D (6 bases). CDR1 is SGHDN and CDR2 is FVKESK in the germline V gene. This CDR3 is 17 amino acids long. Trimming pared 4 bases from V and 4 bases from J, leaving 19 bases between. The DNA for the CDR3 is TGTGCCAGCAGCCGGATCCCCGGCGGGGTATCCACCGGGGAGCTGTTTTTT. Translating gives CASSRIPGGVSTGELFF.

This rearrangement joins TRBV9 to TRBJ2-2; D ambiguous. Germline CDR1 reads SGDLS; CDR2 reads YYNGEE. This CDR3 has 13 residues. V gave up 0 bases and J gave up 6 bases, with 6 bases separating them. For the CDR3, the DNA is TGTGCCAGCAGCGTAGGGTCCGCCGGGGAGCTGTTTTTT. Residues: CASSVGSAGELFF.

This clonotype was detected only a few times. The J gene is TRBJ1-2, the V gene TRBV28, with D hard to call. Germline lookup yields CDR1 MDHEN and CDR2 SYDVKM. Trimming shortened V by 3 bases and J by 7 bases, and 18 bases separated the two germline ends. This CDR3 comprises 15 residues. The CDR3 loop reads CASSFPQTQIGGYTF. CDR3 nucleotide sequence: TGTGCCAGCAGTTTTCCCCAGACACAGATTGGTGGCTACACCTTC.

This clonotype was picked up a small number of times. The chain recombines TRBV4-1 with TRBJ1-1; 11 bases agree with TRBD1. There are 17 residues in the CDR3. Germline V gene lookup returns CDR1 MGHRA and CDR2 YSYEKL. Trimming took 4 bases from V and 2 from J; bases not matched to a gene: 9. The CDR3 region is CASSLTRTGGVNTEAFF. The CDR3 region has the DNA TGCGCCAGCAGCCTCACCCGGACAGGGGGCGTAAACACTGAAGCTTTCTTT.

In its sample, this clonotype was seen a few times. The V gene is TRBV6-4, the J gene TRBJ2-2; the match to TRBD2 covers 10 bases. The CDR3 runs 16 residues. The V and J ends lost 6 bases and 2 bases, in that order; junction bases with no gene match: 6. Germline V CDR1 and CDR2: MRHNA, SNTAGT. The CDR3, as DNA: TGTGCCAGCAGCGAACGGACTAGCGGAAACACCGGGGAGCTGTTTTTT. The encoded protein is CASSERTSGNTGELFF.

This clonotype appeared many times. The chain links TRBV7-9 to TRBJ1-6; D gene ambiguous. Per the germline V gene, CDR1 is SEHNR and CDR2 is FQNEAQ (reference sequence). The CDR3 covers 13 residues. Trimming shortened V by 1 base and J by 7 bases, and 5 bases separated the two germline ends. This CDR3 reads CASSLEGNSPLHF. Written as DNA, the CDR3 is TGTGCCAGCAGCTTAGAAGGGAATTCACCCCTCCACTTT.

The table lists this clonotype with many counts. This sequence joins TRBV18 and TRBJ1-1; no clear D. Between the trimmed V and J ends, which lost 3 bases and 1 base, there was a span of 9 bases. The germline gives CDR1 KGHSH, CDR2 LQKENI. This CDR3 spans 14 amino acids. CDR3 bases: TGTGCCAGCTCACCCCCGAGAGGGAACACTGAAGCTTTCTTT. Amino acid sequence: CASSPPRGNTEAFF.

The table lists this clonotype with a few counts. The chain employs TRBV7-3 and TRBJ2-3; 8 bases fit TRBD2. Germline V gene data show CDR1 as SGHTA and CDR2 as FQGTGA. V trimming: 5 bases; J trimming: 4 bases; junction bases outside the gene matches: 8. CDR3 size: 15 residues. The CDR3 spells CASSPGGAGADTQYF. Written as DNA, the CDR3 is TGTGCCAGCAGCCCCGGGGGAGCGGGGGCAGATACGCAGTATTTT.

This chain links TRBV5-1 with TRBJ2-3, with TRBD2 identical over 12 bases. The CDR3 is made up of 17 amino acids. With V trimmed by 0 bases and J by 3 bases, 5 bases remained unmatched. Germline V gene lookup returns CDR1 SGHRS and CDR2 YFSETQ. CDR3 in amino acids: CASSLVPSGRDTDTQYF. DNA of the CDR3: TGCGCCAGCAGCTTGGTTCCTAGCGGGAGGGATACAGATACGCAGTATTTT.

The chain joins TRBV5-1 to TRBJ2-3; 13 bases line up with TRBD2. J gave up 0 bases and V 4 bases, and 8 bases lay outside the gene matches. The germline V gene encodes CDR1 SGHRS and CDR2 YFSETQ. This CDR3 is built from 18 residues. CDR3 bases: TGCGCCAGCAGCCCCCCATCGGGACTAGCGGGGAGCACAGATACGCAGTATTTT. It specifies CASSPPSGLAGSTDTQYF. The whole variable domain, filled in from reference TRBV5-1 and TRBJ2-3, reads KAGVTQTPRYLIKTRGQQVTLSCSPISGHRSVSWYQQTPGQGLQFLFEYFSETQRNKGNFPGRFSGRQFSNSRSEMNVSTLELGDSALYLCASSPPSGLAGSTDTQYFGPGTRLTVL.

The chain uses TRBV7-2 and TRBJ2-5, with D maybe TRBD1 (6 bases). The CDR3 totals 18 residues. Trimming pared 5 bases from V and 4 bases from J, leaving 26 bases between. Germline CDR1 reads SGHTA; CDR2 reads FQGNSA. Here the CDR3 reads CASSLLWPGQRKVETQYF. The CDR3 DNA reads as TGTGCCAGCAGCCTCCTCTGGCCGGGACAAAGGAAGGTAGAGACCCAGTACTTC. Using reference TRBV7-2 and TRBJ2-5 for the parts outside the CDR3, the full variable domain is GAGVSQSPSNKVTEKGKDVELRCDPISGHTALYWYRQSLGQGLEFLIYFQGNSAPDKSGLPSDRFSAERTGGSVSTLTIQRTQQEDSAVYLCASSLLWPGQRKVETQYFGPGTRLLVL.